What follows are 27 T cell receptor beta chains derived from one specimen sequenced in a study of OX40 agonist ivuxolimab in advanced cancers. The protocol was immunoSEQ multiplex PCR, while the TCRdb copy is restricted to in-frame clones and leaves out a portion. This table holds about 60,000 clones, 85% to 90% found once. The material sequenced was CD4+ or CD8+ T cells sorted from blood, taken in a trial of the OX40 agonist ivuxolimab. Every receptor here comes from an adult with an advanced solid tumor such as melanoma, head and neck, liver or kidney cancer.

J is TRBJ2-7 and V is TRBV7-9; no firm D call. V was cut by 3 bases and J by 2 bases, with 14 bases left in between. Germline CDR1 and CDR2: SEHNR and FQNEAQ (reference sequence). There are 15 residues in the CDR3. CDR3 sequence: CASSFGPPGTYEQYF. The DNA of the CDR3 is TGTGCCAGCAGCTTTGGCCCCCCCGGCACCTACGAGCAGTACTTC.

The rearrangement links TRBV7-2 to TRBJ1-1; D not resolved. The CDR3 contains 13 residues. The V end was cut by 3 bases, the J end by 0 bases, with 5 bases between. Germline CDR1 and CDR2: SGHTA and FQGNSA. CDR3 DNA sequence: TGTGCCAGCAGCTTCACGATGAACACTGAAGCTTTCTTT. It encodes CASSFTMNTEAFF.

The chain joins TRBV7-9 to TRBJ2-7, with TRBD1 as a possible D gene (5 bases). Germline-derived CDR1 and CDR2 are SEHNR and FQNEAQ (reference sequence). Trimming cost V 5 bases and J 5 bases, with 19 bases left between them. This CDR3 is built from 15 residues. The CDR3 loop is CASSPTQGWGDEQYF. In nucleotides, the CDR3 is TGTGCCAGCAGCCCCACTCAGGGCTGGGGCGACGAGCAGTACTTC.

The rearrangement uses TRBV19 and TRBJ2-5, with unresolved D. The CDR3 is 14 amino acids. The V and J ends lost 6 bases and 7 bases respectively, with 18 bases between them. Germline CDR1 reads LNHDA; CDR2 reads SQIVND (reference sequence). The CDR3 DNA sequence: TGTGCCAGTAGCCCCCTGATCTCATCGGGGACCCAGTACTTC. This codes for CASSPLISSGTQYF.

This sequence joins TRBV5-1 and TRBJ2-6; possibly TRBD1 or TRBD2 for D (5 bases each). In germline, CDR1 is SGHRS, CDR2 YFSETQ. V dropped 0 bases and J dropped 4 bases, with 11 bases sitting between them. The CDR3 spans 16 residues. The CDR3 coding sequence is TGCGCCAGCAGCTTGGCCGTGGGACCCGGGGCCAACGTCCTGACTTTC. This translates into CASSLAVGPGANVLTF.

J is TRBJ1-2 and V is TRBV6-5; 7 positions agree with TRBD1. This CDR3 has 14 residues. V dropped 2 bases and J dropped 4; count of bases not matched to a gene: 4. CDR1 is MNHEY and CDR2 is SVGAGI in the germline V gene. The CDR3: CASSYEGATYGYTF. The CDR3 coding sequence is TGTGCCAGCAGTTACGAGGGGGCTACCTATGGCTACACCTTC.

The genes are TRBV7-8 and TRBJ2-1; TRBD1 aligns across 10 bases. CDR3 length equals 17 residues. The V gene end was trimmed by 4 bases and the J gene end by 4 bases; junction bases not matched to a gene: 10. In germline, CDR1 is SGHVS, CDR2 FQNEAQ. In nucleotides, the CDR3 is TGTGCCAGCAGCTCCACCCCTTGGGACAGGGGATACAATGAGCAGTTCTTC. This gives the protein CASSSTPWDRGYNEQFF.

The V gene is TRBV7-9, the J gene TRBJ2-7; maybe TRBD1 (6 bases). Germline lookup yields CDR1 SEHNR and CDR2 FQNEAQ (reference sequence). Between the trimmed V and J ends, which lost 2 bases and 0 bases, there was a span of 11 bases. This CDR3 has 15 residues. The chain's CDR3 is CASSLRTDTSYEQYF. CDR3 nucleotide sequence: TGTGCCAGCAGCTTAAGGACAGACACCTCCTACGAGCAGTACTTC.

Written as DNA, the CDR3 is TGTGCCAGTCACCCCGGGACAACGTTTCTTGGCTACACCTTC. Translation gives CASHPGTTFLGYTF. V usage is TRBV28 and J usage is TRBJ1-2; weak D call: TRBD1 (6 bases). Trimming took 9 bases from V and 7 from J, leaving 21 bases between them. CDR1 MDHEN and CDR2 SYDVKM come from the germline V gene. CDR3 length equals 14 residues.

The chain joins TRBV5-6 to TRBJ1-2; D might be TRBD1 (6 bases). The V and J ends lost 3 bases and 4 bases respectively, with 10 bases between them. The CDR3 runs 13 residues. Germline lookup yields CDR1 SGHDT and CDR2 YYEEEE. The CDR3 protein is CASSSGALYGYTF. DNA of the CDR3: TGTGCCAGCAGCTCGGGGGCTCTCTATGGCTACACCTTC.

Only one count was recorded for this clone. This rearrangement joins TRBV2 to TRBJ2-5; D remains unclear. V was trimmed by 11 bases and J by 0 bases, leaving 10 bases between them. The CDR3 length is 12 residues. Germline V gives CDR1 SNHLY, CDR2 FYNNEI. For the CDR3, the DNA is TGTGCCGGTAGCCGGTACCAAGAGACCCAGTACTTC. This codes for CAGSRYQETQYF.

The rearrangement joins TRBV5-4 to TRBJ1-2; 7 bases are shared with TRBD1. V lost 1 base to trimming and J lost 3 bases; unmatched junction nucleotides: 3. Germline CDR1 SGHNT, CDR2 YYREEE (reference sequence). This CDR3 has 14 amino acids. Here the CDR3 reads CASSLRDSYYGYTF. CDR3 coding DNA: TGTGCCAGCAGCTTGAGGGACAGCTACTATGGCTACACCTTC.

V gene TRBV5-4 combines with J gene TRBJ2-1; D gene ambiguous. The CDR3 sequence is 15 residues long. Trimming stripped 4 bases from V and 0 bases from J, with 11 bases between. The germline V gene encodes CDR1 SGHNT and CDR2 YYREEE (reference sequence). The DNA for the CDR3 is TGTGCCAGCAGCAAGGACCCAACCTCCTACAATGAGCAGTTCTTC. Translating gives CASSKDPTSYNEQFF.

This clone was observed once. At one of its ends the junction is not consistent with the germline gene, which may arise from a read error. The chain uses TRBV5-1 and TRBJ1-4; the D gene is possibly TRBD1 (6 bases). The CDR3 extends over 16 amino acids. The V gene's germline CDR1 is SGHRS and CDR2 YFSETQ. The CDR3 here is CASSYSPGTTDEKLFF. The CDR3 DNA reads TGCGCCAGCAGTTATTCCCCCGGGACAACTGATGAAAAACTGTTTTTT. Full variable domain (missing parts from reference TRBV5-1 and TRBJ1-4): KAGVTQTPRYLIKTRGQQVTLSCSPISGHRSVSWYQQTPGQGLQFLFEYFSETQRNKGNFPGRFSGRQFSNSRSEMNVSTLELGDSALYLCASSYSPGTTDEKLFFGSGTQLSVL.

This chain uses TRBV5-1 with TRBJ2-5; perhaps TRBD2 as D (5 bases). This CDR3 is 14 amino acids long. The ends were cut back, 0 bases at V and 2 bases at J, with 8 bases in the middle. In germline, CDR1 is SGHRS, CDR2 YFSETQ. CDR3 residues: CASSLGLSQETQYF. DNA of the CDR3: TGCGCCAGCAGCTTGGGACTATCGCAAGAGACCCAGTACTTC.

The chain combines TRBV10-3 with TRBJ2-3, with 7 bases aligning to TRBD2. Trimming took 3 bases from V and 5 from J; bases not matched to a gene: 5. From germline, CDR1 is ENHRY and CDR2 SYGVKD. The CDR3 sequence is 14 residues long. The CDR3, as DNA: TGTGCCATCAGTGAATATGGGAGGGGAGATACGCAGTATTTT. This translates into CAISEYGRGDTQYF.

This chain links TRBV23-1 with TRBJ1-1, with 8 bases identical to TRBD1. TRBV23-1 is labeled an ORF, and its function is uncertain. The CDR3 runs 14 residues. Trimming cost V 4 bases and J 3 bases; bases outside gene matches: 4. CDR3 in amino acids: CASSPQGEHTEAFF. The CDR3 DNA reads TGCGCCAGCAGTCCACAGGGGGAGCACACTGAAGCTTTCTTT.

CDR3 bases: TGTGCCTGGAGGGCAGGGCTAAATCAGCCCCAGCATTTT. It specifies CAWRAGLNQPQHF. J is TRBJ1-5 and V is TRBV30, with D tentatively TRBD1 (5 bases). The germline V gene encodes CDR1 GTSNPN and CDR2 SVGIG (reference sequence). Trimming cost V 3 bases and J 4 bases, with 10 bases left between them. This CDR3 region has 13 residues.

This chain links TRBV5-5 with TRBJ2-1; D might be TRBD2 (6 bases). The CDR3 is 15 amino acids. V lost 4 bases and J lost 5, with 16 bases in between. Germline loops: CDR1 SGHKS, CDR2 YYEKEE (reference sequence). CDR3 in DNA: TGTGCCAGCAGCCTTGGGGGGTCGTTTGACAATGAGCAGTTCTTC. Translating gives CASSLGGSFDNEQFF.

V is TRBV7-9 and J is TRBJ1-2; D is unclear. Germline CDR1 and CDR2: SEHNR and FQNEAQ (reference sequence). CDR3 length: 15 amino acids. V lost 1 base and J 0 bases, leaving 9 bases between the germline ends. This chain's CDR3 is CASSLVSPTNYGYTF. CDR3 sequence (DNA): TGTGCCAGCAGCTTAGTATCCCCCACTAACTATGGCTACACCTTC.

This chain uses TRBV29-1 with TRBJ1-5; D not certain. CDR3 size: 13 residues. V gave up 4 bases and J gave up 0 bases, with 7 bases separating them. Germline assignment: CDR1 SQVTM and CDR2 ANQGSEA. The chain's CDR3 is CSVGLYSNQPQHF. The CDR3 DNA reads as TGCAGCGTTGGGCTGTATAGCAATCAGCCCCAGCATTTT.

The chain has TRBV19 and TRBJ1-5; no definite D call. Trimming took off 7 bases at V and 5 bases at J, with 12 bases between the two ends. Germline V CDR1 and CDR2: LNHDA, SQIVND (reference sequence). The CDR3 runs 13 residues. The DNA for the CDR3 is TGTGCCAGTAAGAGCGGGGTTTATCAGCCCCAGCATTTT. Its protein is CASKSGVYQPQHF. The full variable domain, with the rest looked up from reference TRBV19 and TRBJ1-5, is DGGITQSPKYLFRKEGQNVTLSCEQNLNHDAMYWYRQDPGQGLRLIYYSQIVNDFQKGDIAEGYSVSREKKESFPLTVTSAQKNPTAFYLCASKSGVYQPQHFGDGTRLSIL.

The chain links TRBV5-6 to TRBJ2-4, with D maybe TRBD2 (5 bases). Looked up from germline, CDR1 is SGHDT and CDR2 is YYEEEE. The CDR3 is 15 amino acids. V lost 1 base, J lost 4 bases, and 12 bases lay in between. The CDR3 sequence is CASSLYGGPKNIQYF. In DNA, the CDR3 is TGTGCCAGCAGCTTGTATGGCGGGCCGAAAAACATTCAGTACTTC.

The V gene is TRBV6-1, the J gene TRBJ1-5; no clear D gene. Germline V lookup: CDR1 MNHNS, CDR2 SASEGT. The CDR3 has 15 amino acids. The V gene lost 5 bases and the J gene lost 0 bases, with 11 bases spanning the gap. In DNA, the CDR3 is TGTGCCAGCAGTTTGATCGGGATTAGCAATCAGCCCCAGCATTTT. Protein sequence: CASSLIGISNQPQHF.

The rearrangement links TRBV6-5 to TRBJ1-5, with D maybe TRBD1 (6 bases). CDR1 MNHEY and CDR2 SVGAGI come from the germline V gene. The CDR3 has 12 amino acids. V lost 5 bases and J lost 6, with 8 bases in between. The CDR3 DNA is TGTGCCAGCAGTCGAGGGGGTCAGCCCCAGCATTTT. Protein sequence: CASSRGGQPQHF.

J is TRBJ2-7 and V is TRBV6-1; 10 nucleotides agree with TRBD1. Trimming at V came to 6 bases and at J to 2 bases, leaving 7 bases not matched to a gene. Germline lookup yields CDR1 MNHNS and CDR2 SASEGT. The CDR3 extends over 15 amino acids. CDR3 sequence reads: CASREGQGPTYEQYF. CDR3 in DNA: TGTGCCAGCAGGGAGGGACAGGGGCCTACCTACGAGCAGTACTTC.

The rearrangement joins TRBV5-4 to TRBJ2-7; 8 bases map to TRBD1. J was trimmed by 5 bases and V by 4 bases; bases with no gene match: 11. The CDR3 sequence is 15 residues long. CDR1 is SGHNT and CDR2 is YYREEE in the germline V gene (reference sequence). DNA for the CDR3: TGTGCCAGCAGCAGATTTGGACAGGGTCGCGACGAGCAGTACTTC. Its translation: CASSRFGQGRDEQYF.